A single sample gave rise to the 9 T cell receptor beta chains below, sequenced in a study of CD8 T cells in ankylosing spondylitis. TCRdb independently ran MiXCR on the 5' RACE reads; one entry per CDR3 protein. The sample lists around 140,000 distinct CDR3 sequences; roughly an eighth were seen once. Sequenced input: blood, either unsorted or a sorted T cell fraction (not recorded which). The receptors originated from a female donor with ankylosing spondylitis or in good health (not recorded which).

This clonotype has more than one count but fewer than ten. The V call is TRBV29-1, the J call TRBJ1-2, with D unclear. CDR1 SQVTM and CDR2 ANQGSEA come from the germline V gene. V lost 5 bases, J lost 7 bases, and 8 bases lay in between. The CDR3 is 10 amino acids. CDR3 protein: CSVPVSGYTF. The CDR3 DNA reads as TGCAGCGTTCCAGTATCTGGCTACACCTTC. The full variable domain, completed using reference TRBV29-1 and TRBJ1-2, is SAVISQKPSRDICQRGTSLTIQCQVDSQVTMMFWYRQQPGQSLTLIATANQGSEATYESGFVIDKFPISRPNLTFSTLTVSNMSPEDSSIYLCSVPVSGYTFGSGTRLTVV.

The sample holds many counts of this clonotype. The chain carries TRBV15 and TRBJ2-3; 13 bases are shared with TRBD2. CDR1 and CDR2 from the germline V gene are LNHNV and YYDKDF (reference sequence). J gave up 4 bases and V 0 bases, and 10 bases lay outside the gene matches. The CDR3 has 19 amino acids. DNA for the CDR3: TGTGCCACCAGCAGAGATCCCGGACTAGCGGGAGCCTTCTCAGATACGCAGTATTTT. This gives the protein CATSRDPGLAGAFSDTQYF.

This clonotype was counted at least ten times. V gene TRBV29-1 combines with J gene TRBJ2-1; tentative D call: TRBD2 (5 bases). Per germline, CDR1 SQVTM and CDR2 ANQGSEA. Trimming left V 3 bases short and J 4 bases short, with 13 bases between. This CDR3 is 14 amino acids long. CDR3 region: CSVDSPEVYNEQFF. The CDR3 DNA reads TGCAGCGTTGATTCCCCGGAGGTTTACAATGAGCAGTTCTTC.

This clonotype was counted at least ten times. The chain employs TRBV29-1 and TRBJ1-1, with D possibly being TRBD1 (5 bases). Trimming removed 8 bases from V and 1 base from J, with 8 bases in between. CDR1 and CDR2 from the germline V gene are SQVTM and ANQGSEA. This CDR3 is built from 11 residues. Here the CDR3 DNA reads TGCAGCCTAGGACAGAACACTGAAGCTTTCTTT. It specifies CSLGQNTEAFF.

CDR3 protein: CAISEDTGELFF. CDR3 DNA sequence: TGTGCCATCAGTGAAGACACCGGGGAGCTGTTTTTT. The chain combines TRBV10-3 with TRBJ2-2; D ambiguous. Trimming cost V 3 bases and J 3 bases, with 2 bases left between them. The germline CDR1 and CDR2 sequences are ENHRY and SYGVKD. This CDR3 is built from 12 residues.

Ten or more counts support this clonotype. This chain joins TRBV11-2 and TRBJ1-1; 7 nucleotides agree with TRBD1. The CDR3 has 13 residues. Germline CDR1 reads SGHAT; CDR2 reads FQNNGV. Trimming took 3 bases from V and 3 from J; bases not matched to a gene: 1. Here the CDR3 reads CASSFTGDTEAFF. As DNA, the CDR3 is TGTGCCAGCAGCTTTACAGGGGACACTGAAGCTTTCTTT.

This clonotype was counted many times. The rearrangement joins TRBV29-1 to TRBJ2-2; possibly TRBD2 for D (5 bases). This CDR3 region has 14 residues. The germline gives CDR1 SQVTM, CDR2 ANQGSEA. Deletions cut 4 bases from V and 5 bases from J, with 14 bases between. The CDR3 here is CSVGRGLVTGELFF. CDR3 in DNA: TGCAGCGTTGGCAGAGGGTTAGTGACCGGGGAGCTGTTTTTT.

This clonotype was picked up many times. The chain uses TRBV2 and TRBJ1-5, with TRBD1 as a possible D gene (6 bases). V was cut by 10 bases and J by 3 bases, with 13 bases left in between. From germline, CDR1 is SNHLY and CDR2 FYNNEI. The CDR3 totals 13 residues. The CDR3 reads CAKGQYDNQPQHF. The DNA of the CDR3 is TGTGCCAAAGGACAGTACGACAATCAGCCCCAGCATTTT.

This clonotype was observed at least ten times. V and J are TRBV12-3 or TRBV12-4 and TRBJ2-2; D may be TRBD1 or TRBD2 (5 bases each). V lost 1 base and J 2 bases, leaving 11 bases between the germline ends. CDR3 length: 16 residues. CDR3 in DNA: TGTGCCAGCAGTTTAGGGATCGGGACCAACACCGGGGAGCTGTTTTTT. Its translation is CASSLGIGTNTGELFF.